This record covers a single T cell receptor (beta chain). The data stem from a study of patients and donors after allogeneic stem cell transplantation. This CDR3 region has 13 residues. Germline V lookup: CDR1 SQVTM, CDR2 ANQGSEA. V dropped 2 bases and J dropped 9 bases, with 15 bases sitting between them. TCRdb re-called the RT-PCR reads with MiXCR, one entry per CDR3 protein. The sample lists 190,000 or so distinct CDR3 sequences; 40% to 45% were seen once. The sequencing input was blood, either unsorted or a sorted T cell fraction (not recorded which). This clonotype originated in a human donor who was either an allogeneic HSCT recipient or a stem cell or donor lymphocyte infusion donor (not recorded which). It is not recorded whose cells these are; they may come from a transplant donor. The rearrangement links TRBV29-1 to TRBJ2-3; D gene ambiguous. The CDR3 nucleotides read TGCAGCGTTGAAACGGAAAACCTGGGGACGCAGTATTTT. The encoded protein is CSVETENLGTQYF.